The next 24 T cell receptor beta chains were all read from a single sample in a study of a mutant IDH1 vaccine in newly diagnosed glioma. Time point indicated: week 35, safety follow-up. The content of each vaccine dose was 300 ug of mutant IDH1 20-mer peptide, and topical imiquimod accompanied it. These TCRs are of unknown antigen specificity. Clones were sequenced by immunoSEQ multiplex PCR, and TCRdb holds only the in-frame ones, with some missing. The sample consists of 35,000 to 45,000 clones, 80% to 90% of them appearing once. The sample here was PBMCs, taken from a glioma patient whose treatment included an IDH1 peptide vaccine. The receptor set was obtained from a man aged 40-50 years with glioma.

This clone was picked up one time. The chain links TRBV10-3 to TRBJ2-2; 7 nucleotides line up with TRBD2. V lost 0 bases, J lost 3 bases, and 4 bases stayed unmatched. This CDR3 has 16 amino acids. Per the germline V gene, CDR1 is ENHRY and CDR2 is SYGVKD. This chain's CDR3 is CAISESAGLDTGELFF. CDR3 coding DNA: TGTGCCATCAGTGAGTCAGCGGGGTTGGACACCGGGGAGCTGTTTTTT.

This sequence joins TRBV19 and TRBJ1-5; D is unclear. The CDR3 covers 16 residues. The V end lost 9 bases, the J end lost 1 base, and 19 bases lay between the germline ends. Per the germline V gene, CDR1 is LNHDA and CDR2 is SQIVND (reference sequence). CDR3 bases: TGTGCCAGCCGACTAAACATAGAGTCCAGCAATCAGCCCCAGCATTTT. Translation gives CASRLNIESSNQPQHF.

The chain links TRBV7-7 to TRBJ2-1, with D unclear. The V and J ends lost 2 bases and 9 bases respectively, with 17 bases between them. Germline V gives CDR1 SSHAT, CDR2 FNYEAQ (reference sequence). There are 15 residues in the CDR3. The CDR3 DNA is TGTGCCAGCAGCTTAACGCCGGGTTTAGGTAGTGAGCAGTTCTTC. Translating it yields CASSLTPGLGSEQFF. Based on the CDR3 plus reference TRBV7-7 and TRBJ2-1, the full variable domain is GAGVSQSPRYKVTKRGQDVTLRCDPISSHATLYWYQQALGQGPEFLTYFNYEAQPDKSGLPSDRFSAERPEGSISTLTIQRTEQRDSAMYRCASSLTPGLGSEQFFGPGTRLTVL.

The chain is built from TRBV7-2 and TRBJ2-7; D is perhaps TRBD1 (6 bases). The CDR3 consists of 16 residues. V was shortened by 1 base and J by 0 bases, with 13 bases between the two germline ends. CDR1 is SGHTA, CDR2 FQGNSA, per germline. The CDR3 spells CASSLDGQFASYEQYF. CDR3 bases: TGTGCCAGCAGCTTAGATGGACAGTTCGCCTCCTACGAGCAGTACTTC.

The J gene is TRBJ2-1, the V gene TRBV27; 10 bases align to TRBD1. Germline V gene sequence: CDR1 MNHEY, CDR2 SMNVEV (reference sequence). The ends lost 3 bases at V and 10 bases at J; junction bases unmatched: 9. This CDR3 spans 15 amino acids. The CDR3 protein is CASSFVPGQGYEQFF. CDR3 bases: TGTGCCAGCAGTTTCGTCCCGGGACAGGGGTACGAGCAGTTCTTC.

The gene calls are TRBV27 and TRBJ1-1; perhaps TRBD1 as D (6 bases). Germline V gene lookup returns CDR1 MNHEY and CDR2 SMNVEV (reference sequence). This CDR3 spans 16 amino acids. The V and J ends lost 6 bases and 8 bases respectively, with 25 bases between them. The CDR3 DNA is TGTGCCAGCAGGCCACGGGCGGGACACTCTCTATGGGAAGCTTTCTTT. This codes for CASRPRAGHSLWEAFF.

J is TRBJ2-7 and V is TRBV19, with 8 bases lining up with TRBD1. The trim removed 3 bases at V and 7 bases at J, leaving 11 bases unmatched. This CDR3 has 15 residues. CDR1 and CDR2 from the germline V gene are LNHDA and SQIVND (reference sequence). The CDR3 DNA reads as TGTGCCAGTAGTATTTCCCCCGGCAGGGGGCAGGAGCAGTACTTC. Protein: CASSISPGRGQEQYF.

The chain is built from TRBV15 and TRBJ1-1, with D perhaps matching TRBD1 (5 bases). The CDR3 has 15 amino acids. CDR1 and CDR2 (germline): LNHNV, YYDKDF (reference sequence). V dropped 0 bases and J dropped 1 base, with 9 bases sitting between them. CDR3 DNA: TGTGCCACCAGCAGAGATTTTGGGGCGAACACTGAAGCTTTCTTT. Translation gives CATSRDFGANTEAFF.

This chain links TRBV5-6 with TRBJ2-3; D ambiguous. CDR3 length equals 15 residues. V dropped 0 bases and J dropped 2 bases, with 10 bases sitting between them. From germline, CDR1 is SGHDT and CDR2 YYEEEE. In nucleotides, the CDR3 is TGTGCCAGCAGCTTGGCCGCACAGTACACAGATACGCAGTATTTT. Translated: CASSLAAQYTDTQYF.

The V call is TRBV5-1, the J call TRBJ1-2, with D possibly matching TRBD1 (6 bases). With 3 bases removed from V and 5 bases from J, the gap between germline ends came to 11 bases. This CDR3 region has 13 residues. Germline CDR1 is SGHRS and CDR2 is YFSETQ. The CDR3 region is CASSYEGGYGYTF. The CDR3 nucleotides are TGCGCCAGCAGCTATGAAGGGGGTTATGGCTACACCTTC.

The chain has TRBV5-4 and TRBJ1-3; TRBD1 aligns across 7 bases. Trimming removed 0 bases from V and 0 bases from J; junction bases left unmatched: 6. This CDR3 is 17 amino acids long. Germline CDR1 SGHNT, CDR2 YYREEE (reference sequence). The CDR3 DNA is TGTGCCAGCAGCTTGGGGACAGGTAGCGGCTCTGGAAACACCATATATTTT. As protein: CASSLGTGSGSGNTIYF.

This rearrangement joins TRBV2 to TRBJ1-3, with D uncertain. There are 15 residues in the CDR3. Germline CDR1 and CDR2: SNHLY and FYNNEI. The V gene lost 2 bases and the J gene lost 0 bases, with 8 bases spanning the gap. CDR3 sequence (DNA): TGTGCCAGCAGTGAACCGATCCCCTCTGGAAACACCATATATTTT. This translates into CASSEPIPSGNTIYF.

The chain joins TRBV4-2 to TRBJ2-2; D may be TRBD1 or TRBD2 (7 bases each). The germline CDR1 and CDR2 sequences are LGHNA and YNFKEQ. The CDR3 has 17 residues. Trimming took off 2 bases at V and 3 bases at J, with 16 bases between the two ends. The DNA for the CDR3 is TGTGCCAGCAGCCAAATCGGCAGGGGGAGGGACACCGGGGAGCTGTTTTTT. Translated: CASSQIGRGRDTGELFF.

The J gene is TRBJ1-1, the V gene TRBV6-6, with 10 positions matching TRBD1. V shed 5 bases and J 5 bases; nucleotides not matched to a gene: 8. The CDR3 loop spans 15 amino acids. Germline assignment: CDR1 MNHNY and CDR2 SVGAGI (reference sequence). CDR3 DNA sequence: TGTGCCAGCAGTACACCGGGACAGGGGAAAACTGAAGCTTTCTTT. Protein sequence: CASSTPGQGKTEAFF.

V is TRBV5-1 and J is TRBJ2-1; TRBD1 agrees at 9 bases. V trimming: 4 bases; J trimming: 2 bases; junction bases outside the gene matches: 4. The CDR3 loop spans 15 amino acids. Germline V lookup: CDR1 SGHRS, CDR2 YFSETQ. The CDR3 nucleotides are TGCGCCAGCAGCGCGGGACAGGGTACCTACAATGAGCAGTTCTTC. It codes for CASSAGQGTYNEQFF.

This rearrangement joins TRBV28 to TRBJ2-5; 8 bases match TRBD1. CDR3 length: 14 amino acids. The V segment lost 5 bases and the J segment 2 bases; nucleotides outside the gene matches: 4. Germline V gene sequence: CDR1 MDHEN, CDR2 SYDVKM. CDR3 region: CASSPRQGQETQYF. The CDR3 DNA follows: TGTGCCAGCAGTCCCCGACAGGGGCAAGAGACCCAGTACTTC.

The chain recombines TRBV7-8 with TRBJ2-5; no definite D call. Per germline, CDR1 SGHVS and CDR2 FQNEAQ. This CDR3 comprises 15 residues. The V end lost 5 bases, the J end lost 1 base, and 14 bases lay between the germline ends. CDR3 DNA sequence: TGTGCCAGCAGCGCAGTTCGTGGGGTCCAAGAGACCCAGTACTTC. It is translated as CASSAVRGVQETQYF. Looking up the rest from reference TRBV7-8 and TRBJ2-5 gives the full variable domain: GAGVSQSPRYKVAKRGQDVALRCDPISGHVSLFWYQQALGQGPEFLTYFQNEAQLDKSGLPSDRFFAERPEGSVSTLKIQRTQQEDSAVYLCASSAVRGVQETQYFGPGTRLLVL.

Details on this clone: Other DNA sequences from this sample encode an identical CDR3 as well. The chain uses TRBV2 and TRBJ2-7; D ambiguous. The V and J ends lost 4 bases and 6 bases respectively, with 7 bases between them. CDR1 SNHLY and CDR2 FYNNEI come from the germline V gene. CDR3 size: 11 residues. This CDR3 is CASSGAREQYF. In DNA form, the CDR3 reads TGTGCCAGCAGTGGAGCGCGCGAGCAGTACTTC.

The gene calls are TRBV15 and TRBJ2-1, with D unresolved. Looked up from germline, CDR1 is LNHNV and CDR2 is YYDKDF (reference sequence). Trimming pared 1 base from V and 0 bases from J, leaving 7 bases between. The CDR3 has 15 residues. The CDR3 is CATSRARYSYNEQFF. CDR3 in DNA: TGTGCCACCAGCAGAGCCCGGTACTCCTACAATGAGCAGTTCTTC.

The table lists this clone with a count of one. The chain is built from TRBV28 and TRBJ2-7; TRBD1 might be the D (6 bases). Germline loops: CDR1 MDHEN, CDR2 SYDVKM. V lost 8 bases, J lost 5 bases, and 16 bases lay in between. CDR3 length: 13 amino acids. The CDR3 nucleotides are TGTGCCAGCCGGAGATTAACAGGGAACGAGCAGTACTTC. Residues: CASRRLTGNEQYF.

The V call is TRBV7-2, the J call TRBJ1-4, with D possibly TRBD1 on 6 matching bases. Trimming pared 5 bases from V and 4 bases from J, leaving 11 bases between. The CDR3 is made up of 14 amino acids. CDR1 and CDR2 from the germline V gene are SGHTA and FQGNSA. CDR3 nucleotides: TGTGCCAGCAGCGGCAGGGGATTTAATGAAAAACTGTTTTTT. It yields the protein CASSGRGFNEKLFF.

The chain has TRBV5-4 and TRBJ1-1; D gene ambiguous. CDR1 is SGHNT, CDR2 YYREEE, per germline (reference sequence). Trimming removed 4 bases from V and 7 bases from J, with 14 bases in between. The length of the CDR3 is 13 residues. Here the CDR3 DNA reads TGTGCCAGCAGCCTTATCGGCCCGGGTGAAGCTTTCTTT. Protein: CASSLIGPGEAFF.

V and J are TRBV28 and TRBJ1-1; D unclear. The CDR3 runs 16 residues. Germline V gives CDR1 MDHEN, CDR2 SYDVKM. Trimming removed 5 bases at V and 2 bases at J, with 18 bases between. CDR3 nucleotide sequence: TGTGCCAGCAGTCCCCGGCTAGGGAAGGGAAACACTGAAGCTTTCTTT. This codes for CASSPRLGKGNTEAFF.

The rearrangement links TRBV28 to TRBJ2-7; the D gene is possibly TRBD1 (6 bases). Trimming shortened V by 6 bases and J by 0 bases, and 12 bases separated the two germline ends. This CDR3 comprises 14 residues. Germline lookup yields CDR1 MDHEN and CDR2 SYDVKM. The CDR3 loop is CASSLQGPSYEQYF. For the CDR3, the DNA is TGTGCCAGCAGCTTACAGGGCCCCTCCTACGAGCAGTACTTC. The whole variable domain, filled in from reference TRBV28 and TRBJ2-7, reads DVKVTQSSRYLVKRTGEKVFLECVQDMDHENMFWYRQDPGLGLRLIYFSYDVKMKEKGDIPEGYSVSREKKERFSLILESASTNQTSMYLCASSLQGPSYEQYFGPGTRLTVT.